Presented here are 12 T cell receptor beta chains from one specimen sequenced in a study of graft-versus-host responses after intestinal transplantation. Using immunoSEQ multiplex PCR, the repertoire was profiled, and TCRdb retains in-frame clones only, with some absent. The sample consists of nearly 110,000 clones, approximately 90% of them appearing once. Their target antigens are unknown. The specimen was unstimulated CD4+ T cells sorted from spleen or lymph node cells, collected before transplant. Receptors were obtained from a human donor who was the organ donor for an intestinal transplant.

J is TRBJ1-5 and V is TRBV7-6; D gene ambiguous. The germline CDR1 and CDR2 sequences are SGHVS and FNYEAQ. CDR3 length: 13 residues. V was cut by 0 bases and J by 10 bases, with 10 bases left in between. The DNA for the CDR3 is TGTGCCAGCAGCTTAGCGGTCGAGGGTCCCCAGCATTTT. This translates into CASSLAVEGPQHF.

This clone is a singleton in its sample. The chain links TRBV7-3 to TRBJ2-7, with 7 bases lining up with TRBD1. The CDR3 has 15 residues. The germline V gene has CDR1 SGHTA and CDR2 FQGTGA. The J segment lost 1 base and the V segment lost 5 bases, leaving 8 bases of the junction unmatched. The CDR3, as DNA: TGTGCCAGCAGCCTAGGACAGGTGGGATCCTACGAGCAGTACTTC. Its translation is CASSLGQVGSYEQYF.

The rearrangement uses TRBV18 and TRBJ2-3, with 9 bases aligning to TRBD1. The CDR3 runs to 16 residues. Trimming at V came to 2 bases and at J to 0 bases, leaving 3 bases not matched to a gene. CDR1 KGHSH and CDR2 LQKENI come from the germline V gene. The CDR3 spells CASSPGQGFSTDTQYF. The DNA for the CDR3 is TGTGCCAGCTCACCAGGACAGGGGTTTAGCACAGATACGCAGTATTTT.

V gene TRBV28 combines with J gene TRBJ1-5, with D maybe TRBD1 (5 bases). V was clipped by 3 bases and J by 8 bases, with 17 bases between them. CDR1 MDHEN and CDR2 SYDVKM come from the germline V gene. The CDR3 contains 15 residues. The CDR3 DNA reads TGTGCCAGCAGTTTGGGGGTGGCCCCGGGGAAGCCCCAGCATTTT. This gives the protein CASSLGVAPGKPQHF.

The J gene is TRBJ1-3, the V gene TRBV9; perhaps TRBD1 as D (6 bases). The CDR3 loop spans 15 amino acids. Deletions cut 7 bases from V and 2 bases from J, with 16 bases between. Germline CDR1 reads SGDLS; CDR2 reads YYNGEE. CDR3 in DNA: TGTGCCAGCGCGCGGGGGGGCGCGGCTGGAAACACCATATATTTT. This codes for CASARGGAAGNTIYF.

The chain links TRBV5-4 to TRBJ2-5; 14 bases map to TRBD2. This CDR3 is built from 16 residues. Germline V gene sequence: CDR1 SGHNT, CDR2 YYREEE (reference sequence). Trimming took 4 bases from V and 3 from J; bases not matched to a gene: 5. The DNA for the CDR3 is TGTGCCAGCAGCCTTGGACTAGCGGGGGGTAAAGAGACCCAGTACTTC. As protein: CASSLGLAGGKETQYF.

This sequence joins TRBV5-4 and TRBJ1-1; D not resolved. With 3 bases removed from V and 5 bases from J, the gap between germline ends came to 14 bases. Per germline, CDR1 SGHNT and CDR2 YYREEE (reference sequence). The CDR3 spans 14 residues. CDR3 DNA: TGTGCCAGCAGCTCCCTCGACCTGGGGACTGAAGCTTTCTTT. Protein product: CASSSLDLGTEAFF.

The rearrangement links TRBV6-5 to TRBJ1-5; D is unresolved. Trimming pared 2 bases from V and 2 bases from J, leaving 4 bases between. The germline CDR1 and CDR2 sequences are MNHEY and SVGAGI. The CDR3 is made up of 13 amino acids. CDR3 DNA: TGTGCCAGCAGTTACCAGGGCAATCAGCCCCAGCATTTT. Its protein product is CASSYQGNQPQHF.

CDR3 residues: CASSLVGGSDEAFF. In nucleotides, the CDR3 is TGCGCCAGCAGCTTGGTTGGGGGCAGCGATGAAGCTTTCTTT. The J gene is TRBJ1-1, the V gene TRBV5-1; TRBD1 might be the D (6 bases). Germline V lookup: CDR1 SGHRS, CDR2 YFSETQ. Between the trimmed V and J ends, which lost 0 bases and 7 bases, there was a span of 13 bases. This CDR3 spans 14 amino acids.

The gene calls are TRBV30 and TRBJ2-1, with 7 bases matching TRBD2. Germline V CDR1 and CDR2: GTSNPN, SVGIG (reference sequence). This CDR3 region has 16 residues. With 0 bases clipped from V and 7 bases from J, the junction kept 12 bases outside the gene matches. Here the CDR3 reads CAWSVSNGRSRNEQFF. For the CDR3, the DNA is TGTGCCTGGAGTGTATCTAACGGGAGGTCGAGGAATGAGCAGTTCTTC.

The rearrangement joins TRBV30 to TRBJ2-4; D ambiguous. Germline V lookup: CDR1 GTSNPN, CDR2 SVGIG (reference sequence). Deletions cut 4 bases from V and 0 bases from J, with 16 bases between. The CDR3 covers 16 residues. The chain's CDR3 is CAWNGPSGVAKNIQYF. The CDR3 DNA reads as TGTGCCTGGAATGGACCATCCGGAGTAGCCAAAAACATTCAGTACTTC.

This sequence joins TRBV4-1 and TRBJ2-2; D ambiguous. Per germline, CDR1 MGHRA and CDR2 YSYEKL. The V gene lost 4 bases and the J gene lost 5 bases, with 11 bases spanning the gap. CDR3 length: 14 amino acids. CDR3 amino acids: CASSRLRTTGELFF. Here the CDR3 DNA reads TGCGCCAGCAGCCGCTTACGTACGACCGGGGAGCTGTTTTTT.